This T cell receptor (beta chain) was obtained from a study of T-cell reconstitution after alpha-beta-depleted transplantation in children. Study-wide points: As was reported, about two months after transplant, alpha-beta T cells came from several hundred expanded graft clones.

During its preparation, the TCRbeta library received unique molecular identifiers. TCRdb re-called the PCR reads with MiXCR, one entry per CDR3 protein. The profile covers about 1,000,000 distinct CDR3 sequences, with less than 30% appearing a single time and over 25% taken by the ten largest. J gave up 4 bases and V 4 bases, and 7 bases lay outside the gene matches. The CDR3 contains 16 residues. CDR1 and CDR2 (germline): MDHEN, SYDVKM. This clonotype was seen more than once but under ten times. Its target is not known. This chain links TRBV28 with TRBJ2-1; TRBD1 aligns across 10 bases. The material sequenced was PBMCs, mostly from graft donor cells, taken 360 days after TCRalphabeta/CD19-depleted stem cell transplant. This TCR was recovered from a boy under two years old who had a stem cell transplant for SCID, so the T cells may come from the graft donor. CDR3 nucleotides: TGTGCCAGCAGTTCCCCCGGGACAGGGGAATACAATGAGCAGTTCTTC. Protein: CASSSPGTGEYNEQFF.